The T cell receptor (beta chain) described here comes from a study of technical replicates of blood from a few donors (dated by TCRdb to about 2017). For this clone: Its antigen remains unidentified. No qualities accompany the bases; no much larger clone lies one base away.

The library was made by the immunoSEQ multiplex PCR assay. TCRdb's version of the immuneACCESS table is confined to in-frame rearrangements and falls short of the full clone set. An unresolved V gene accounts for under half of the shortfall where checked; the remainder is of unknown origin. This sample comprises about 75,000 clones, about nine tenths of them detected only once. The top ten hold more than 0.35% of the sample. V is pruned by 3 bases and J by 2 bases, leaving 4 bases of the junction without a gene match. The germline V gene provides CDR1 MDHEN and CDR2 SYDVKM. Including cysteine and phenylalanine, the CDR3 has 15 amino acids. The only DNA kept is the CDR3, 45 bases in frame from the first base.

This receptor chain uses TRBV28 and TRBJ2-1; 7 junctional bases match TRBD2. The source is a human donor in good health. Some clones in this sample may be carry-over from other donors' samples. Sequenced sample: T cells isolated from PBMCs. The CDR3 has the sequence CASSFLAATYNEQFF. At the DNA level, the sequence is TGTGCCAGCAGTTTTCTAGCGGCGACCTACAATGAGCAGTTCTTC.